This T cell receptor (beta chain) was identified in a study of T cells in Graves' hyperthyroidism and ophthalmopathy. General study points: Among clonotypes expanded in thyroid above 0.001, most were also found in blood.

Germline CDR1 and CDR2: DFQATT and SNEGSKA (reference sequence). The CDR3 totals 16 residues. The V gene lost 6 bases and the J gene lost 0 bases, with 18 bases spanning the gap. Hyperthyroidism patients were newly diagnosed, had disease duration under 2 months, and were aged 18 to 65 years. Researchers took RNA transcripts and amplified the TCR beta CDR3 regions from them. The TCR CDR3 first-round RT-PCR relied on the HTBI primer set. One entry per CDR3 protein, called by TCRdb with MiXCR from the multiplex PCR reads. The sample holds about 360,000 distinct CDR3 sequences, just under 25% seen once. The count of this clonotype is one. Its cognate antigen is unknown.

The specimen sequenced was blood. The TCR was taken from a man over 45 with Graves' hyperthyroidism. The chain joins TRBV20-1 to TRBJ2-1; D ambiguous. This CDR3 is CSASPGFLSSYNEQFF. CDR3 sequence (DNA): TGCAGTGCCTCCCCCGGGTTCCTAAGCTCCTACAATGAGCAGTTCTTC.